This TCR beta chain comes out of a study of graft-versus-host responses after intestinal transplantation. As for this clone: At one end the junction does not follow the germline gene, possibly because of a read error. Different DNA sequences within this sample yield the same CDR3.

In germline, CDR1 is SGDLS, CDR2 YYNGEE. There are 15 residues in the CDR3. TCRdb's copy holds only in-frame clones and misses some; the assay was immunoSEQ multiplex PCR. This repertoire shows roughly 60,000 clones, approximately 90% found once; its top ten account for 2.7%. The TCR comes from a human patient who received an intestinal transplant, so some T cells may come from the graft donor. This sequence joins TRBV9 and TRBJ1-3, with 8 bases fitting TRBD1. This material consisted of PBMCs, taken about 120 days after intestinal transplantation. The CDR3, as DNA: TGTGCCAGCAGCGTAGACAGGGGGTCTGGAAACACCATATATTTC. Amino acids: CASSVDRGSGNTIYF.